This T cell receptor (beta chain) was retrieved from a study of CD8 T cells in ankylosing spondylitis. Study results and caveats: CD8+ by phenotype, disease-linked clones were relatively rare in peripheral blood. In ankylosing spondylitis blood, a motif of seven to nine highly homologous TCR beta variants appeared characteristic.

This CDR3 region has 15 residues. The germline gives CDR1 MNHEY, CDR2 SMNVEV (reference sequence). Losses at the gene ends were 6 bases for V and 5 bases for J; bases not matched to a gene: 4. Each TCR beta library was made by quantitative 5'-RACE that incorporated molecular barcodes. TCRdb redid the calling of the 5' RACE reads with MiXCR, one entry per CDR3 protein. The sample lists some 330,000 distinct CDR3 sequences; roughly 8% were seen once. Concerning this clonotype: Its cognate antigen is unknown.

The TCR was taken from a male donor with ankylosing spondylitis. The chain combines TRBV27 with TRBJ2-1, with TRBD2 identical over 13 bases. The sequenced sample consisted of blood, either unsorted or a sorted T cell fraction (not recorded which). The CDR3 sequence: CASRPTSGRDNEQFF. In nucleotides, the CDR3 is TGTGCCAGCAGGCCCACTAGCGGGAGGGACAATGAGCAGTTCTTC.